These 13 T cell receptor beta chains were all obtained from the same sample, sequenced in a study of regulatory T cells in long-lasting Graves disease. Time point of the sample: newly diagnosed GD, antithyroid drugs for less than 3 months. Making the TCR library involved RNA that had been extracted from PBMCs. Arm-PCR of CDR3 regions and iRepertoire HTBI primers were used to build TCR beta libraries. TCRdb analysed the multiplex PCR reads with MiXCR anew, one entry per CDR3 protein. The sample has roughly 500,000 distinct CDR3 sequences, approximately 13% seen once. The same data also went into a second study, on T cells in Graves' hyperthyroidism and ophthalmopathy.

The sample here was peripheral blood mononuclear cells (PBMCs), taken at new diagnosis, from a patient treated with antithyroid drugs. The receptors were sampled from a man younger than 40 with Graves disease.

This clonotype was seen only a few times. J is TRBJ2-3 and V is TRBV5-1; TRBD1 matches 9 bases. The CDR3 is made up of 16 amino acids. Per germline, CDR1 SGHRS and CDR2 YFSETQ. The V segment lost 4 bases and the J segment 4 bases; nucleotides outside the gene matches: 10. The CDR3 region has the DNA TGCGCCAGCAGCCAGGAACAGGGGGCCCGCGCAGATACGCAGTATTTT. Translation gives CASSQEQGARADTQYF.

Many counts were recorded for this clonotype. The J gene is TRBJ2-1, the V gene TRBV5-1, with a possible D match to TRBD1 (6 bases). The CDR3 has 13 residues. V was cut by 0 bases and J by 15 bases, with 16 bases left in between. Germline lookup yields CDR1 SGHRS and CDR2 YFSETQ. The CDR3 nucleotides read TGCGCCAGCAGCTTGGACCGACAGGATTCAGGGTTCTTC. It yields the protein CASSLDRQDSGFF.

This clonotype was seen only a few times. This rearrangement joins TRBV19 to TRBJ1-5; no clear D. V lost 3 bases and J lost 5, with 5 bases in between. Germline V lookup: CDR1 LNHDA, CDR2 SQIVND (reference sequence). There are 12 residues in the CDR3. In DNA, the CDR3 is TGTGCCAGTAGTATCCTCGATCAGCCCCAGCATTTT. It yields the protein CASSILDQPQHF.

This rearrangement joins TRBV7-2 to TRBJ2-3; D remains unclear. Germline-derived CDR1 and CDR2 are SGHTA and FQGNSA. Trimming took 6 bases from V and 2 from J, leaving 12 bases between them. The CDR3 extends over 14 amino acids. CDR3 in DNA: TGTGCCAGCAGTCCATATCTCGACACAGATACGCAGTATTTT. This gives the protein CASSPYLDTDTQYF. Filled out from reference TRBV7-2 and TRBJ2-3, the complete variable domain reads GAGVSQSPSNKVTEKGKDVELRCDPISGHTALYWYRQSLGQGLEFLIYFQGNSAPDKSGLPSDRFSAERTGGSVSTLTIQRTQQEDSAVYLCASSPYLDTDTQYFGPGTRLTVL.

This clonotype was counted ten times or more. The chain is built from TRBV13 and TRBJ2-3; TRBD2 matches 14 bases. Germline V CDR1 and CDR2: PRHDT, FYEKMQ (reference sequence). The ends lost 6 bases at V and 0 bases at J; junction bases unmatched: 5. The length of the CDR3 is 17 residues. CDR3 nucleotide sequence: TGTGCCAGCAGTCCCGGGACTAGCGGGAGAAGCACAGATACGCAGTATTTT. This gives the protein CASSPGTSGRSTDTQYF. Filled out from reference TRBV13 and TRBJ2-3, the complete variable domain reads AAGVIQSPRHLIKEKRETATLKCYPIPRHDTVYWYQQGPGQDPQFLISFYEKMQSDKGSIPDRFSAQQFSDYHSELNMSSLELGDSALYFCASSPGTSGRSTDTQYFGPGTRLTVL.

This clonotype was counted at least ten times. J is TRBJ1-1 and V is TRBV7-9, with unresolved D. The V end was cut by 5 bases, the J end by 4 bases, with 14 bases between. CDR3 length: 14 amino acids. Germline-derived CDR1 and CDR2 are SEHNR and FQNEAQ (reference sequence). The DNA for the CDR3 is TGTGCCAGCAGCCCGGAGGCGCAGTTCACTGAAGCTTTCTTT. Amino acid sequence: CASSPEAQFTEAFF. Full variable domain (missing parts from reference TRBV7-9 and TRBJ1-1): DTGVSQNPRHKITKRGQNVTFRCDPISEHNRLYWYRQTLGQGPEFLTYFQNEAQLEKSRLLSDRFSAERPKGSFSTLEIQRTEQGDSAMYLCASSPEAQFTEAFFGQGTRLTVV.

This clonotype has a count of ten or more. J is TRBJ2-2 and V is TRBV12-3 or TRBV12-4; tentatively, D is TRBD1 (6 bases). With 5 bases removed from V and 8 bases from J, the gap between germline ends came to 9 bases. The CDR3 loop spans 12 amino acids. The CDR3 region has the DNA TGTGCCAGCAGTCAGGGGTCAGGGGAGCTGTTTTTT. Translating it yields CASSQGSGELFF.

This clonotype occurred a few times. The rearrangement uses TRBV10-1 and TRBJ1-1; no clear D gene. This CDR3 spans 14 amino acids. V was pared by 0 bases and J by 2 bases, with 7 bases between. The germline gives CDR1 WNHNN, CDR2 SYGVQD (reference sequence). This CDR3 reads CASSESFSNTEAFF. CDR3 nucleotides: TGCGCCAGCAGTGAGTCCTTCTCTAACACTGAAGCTTTCTTT.

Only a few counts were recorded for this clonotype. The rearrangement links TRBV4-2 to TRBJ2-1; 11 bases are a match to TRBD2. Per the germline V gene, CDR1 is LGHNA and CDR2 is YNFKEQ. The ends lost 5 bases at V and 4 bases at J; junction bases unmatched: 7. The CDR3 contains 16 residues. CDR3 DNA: TGTGCCAGCAGCGGAAGGGGACTAGCGGCATACAATGAGCAGTTCTTC. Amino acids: CASSGRGLAAYNEQFF.

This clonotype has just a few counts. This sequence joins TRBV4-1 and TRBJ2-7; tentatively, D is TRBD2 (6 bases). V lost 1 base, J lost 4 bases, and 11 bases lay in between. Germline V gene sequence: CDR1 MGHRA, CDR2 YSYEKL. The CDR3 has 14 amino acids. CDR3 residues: CASSQASRGYEQYF. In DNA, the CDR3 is TGCGCCAGCAGCCAAGCTTCCCGGGGGTACGAGCAGTACTTC.

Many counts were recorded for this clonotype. CDR3 nucleotides: TGCAGCGTCCGGGGAGCCTACAATGAGCAGTTCTTC. It translates to CSVRGAYNEQFF. The chain employs TRBV29-1 and TRBJ2-1; the D gene is possibly TRBD2 (5 bases). The CDR3 is made up of 12 amino acids. The germline V and J ends were trimmed by 6 bases and 2 bases, with 8 bases remaining between them. In germline, CDR1 is SQVTM, CDR2 ANQGSEA.

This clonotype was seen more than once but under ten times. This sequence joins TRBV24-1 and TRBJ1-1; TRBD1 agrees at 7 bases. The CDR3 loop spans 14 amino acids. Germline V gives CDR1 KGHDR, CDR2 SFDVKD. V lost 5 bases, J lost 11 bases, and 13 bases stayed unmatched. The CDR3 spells CATSAAGTAVGAFF. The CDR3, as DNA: TGTGCCACCAGTGCCGCTGGGACAGCCGTGGGGGCTTTCTTT.

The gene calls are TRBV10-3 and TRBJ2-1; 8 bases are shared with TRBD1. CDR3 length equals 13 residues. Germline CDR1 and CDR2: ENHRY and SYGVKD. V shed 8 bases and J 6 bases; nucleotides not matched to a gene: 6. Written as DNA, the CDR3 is TGTGCCATCGCGCAGGGGGCAGGCAATGAGCAGTTCTTC. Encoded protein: CAIAQGAGNEQFF.